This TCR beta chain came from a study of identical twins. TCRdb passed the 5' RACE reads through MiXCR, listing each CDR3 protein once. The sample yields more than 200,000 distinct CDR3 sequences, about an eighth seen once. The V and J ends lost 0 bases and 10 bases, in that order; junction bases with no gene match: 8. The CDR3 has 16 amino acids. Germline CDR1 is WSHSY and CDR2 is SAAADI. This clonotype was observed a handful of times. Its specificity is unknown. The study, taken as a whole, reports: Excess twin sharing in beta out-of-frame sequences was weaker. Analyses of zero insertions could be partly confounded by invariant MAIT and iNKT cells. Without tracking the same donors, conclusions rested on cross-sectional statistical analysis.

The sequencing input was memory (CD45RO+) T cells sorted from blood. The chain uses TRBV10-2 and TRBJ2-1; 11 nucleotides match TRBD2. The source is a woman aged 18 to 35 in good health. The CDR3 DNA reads TGCGCCAGCAGTGAGTCTTTTAGCGGGAGGGCCCGGGAGCAGTTCTTC. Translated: CASSESFSGRAREQFF.